This T cell receptor (beta chain) came from a study of cytomegalovirus exposure and HLA in healthy donors. Study conclusions and caveats: A later examination showed that TCR association rates differed by HLA locus, with DRB1 most and HLA-C fewest. Apart from CMV serostatus, no immune exposure information was available. The study designated 150 to 200 TCR beta chains cytomegalovirus-associated. Across donors, sequencing depth was assumed by presence/absence analyses to be roughly uniform.

About this clone: The antigen is not known.

PCR involved 60 Vbeta and 13 Jbeta primers. Data came from immunoSEQ multiplex PCR; TCRdb stores just in-frame clones and leaves some out. This sample has 70,000 to 95,000 clones, with more than 75% found just once. V was clipped by 8 bases and J by 3 bases, with 16 bases between them. The V gene's germline CDR1 is LNHNV and CDR2 YYDKDF (reference sequence). The CDR3 loop spans 14 amino acids. The clonotype comes from a man aged 25-40 years in good health and CMV-seropositive. Sequenced: PBMCs. The chain has TRBV15 and TRBJ1-2; a possible D gene is TRBD1 (5 bases). CDR3 DNA: TGTGCCACCGGTTCCCCGCCAGGGTACTATGGCTACACCTTC. This codes for CATGSPPGYYGYTF.